This TCR beta chain was sequenced for a study of human T cells and chemical hapten exposure. In the original workflow: Sampled TCR counts reached a median of roughly 100,000 per sample, with values ranging from 23,224 to 690,600. Via MiXCR, TCRdb re-called the RACE reads, giving one row per CDR3 protein. It is TCRdb's table, rather than the study itself, that gives the V and J calls and clone size. In the table there are tens of thousands of distinct CDR3 sequences, 10% of which are singletons. Time point: patch test 2, 6 weeks after DPC sensitization. Treatment denoted: therapeutic diphenylcyclopropenone sensitization with weekly scalp DPC. This clonotype was seen at least ten times. This CDR3 region has 16 residues. The germline CDR1 and CDR2 sequences are MNHNY and SVGAGI (reference sequence). Between the trimmed V and J ends, which lost 4 bases and 0 bases, there was a span of 12 bases.

Sample: whole blood, taken in connection with sensitization to the hapten diphenylcyclopropenone (DPC). The rearrangement links TRBV6-6 to TRBJ1-4; no clear D. This receptor was taken from a woman between 45 and 65 years old with alopecia areata. Some clones in this sample may be carry-over from other donors' samples. CDR3: CASSSSNDATNEKLFF. The CDR3 region has the DNA TGTGCCAGCAGTTCTAGTAACGATGCAACTAATGAAAAACTGTTTTTT.